What follows are 31 T cell receptor beta chains derived from one specimen sequenced in a study of T cell repertoires in cytomegalovirus infection. Which antigens these TCRs recognize remains unknown. Each CDR3 protein gets one entry after TCRdb re-called the reads with MiXCR. This sample yields 550,000 to 700,000 distinct CDR3 sequences, of which almost 40% are seen a single time; about 46% belongs to the top ten. Here the sequenced sample was cultured PBMCs, taken from culture after CMV antigen stimulation. All receptors come from a human donor in good health (CMV status not recorded). Some clones in this sample may be carry-over from other donors' samples.

This clonotype was observed once. The rearrangement uses TRBV7-3 and TRBJ2-1; TRBD1 agrees at 8 bases. The V gene's germline CDR1 is SGHTA and CDR2 FQGTGA. The CDR3 is made up of 13 amino acids. J was trimmed by 14 bases and V by 7 bases; bases with no gene match: 13. The CDR3 nucleotides read TGTGCCAGCAAAACGACAGGGGACGGTCCCAAGTTCTTC. It encodes CASKTTGDGPKFF.

This rearrangement joins TRBV7-6 to TRBJ1-2, with D possibly being TRBD1 (5 bases). CDR1 and CDR2 (germline): SGHVS, FNYEAQ. Trimming removed 5 bases at V and 4 bases at J, with 14 bases between. This CDR3 comprises 14 residues. CDR3 DNA: TGTGCCAGCAGCCCGAGGCAGGGAACCTATGGCTACACCTTC. Amino acid sequence: CASSPRQGTYGYTF.

V gene TRBV4-1 combines with J gene TRBJ2-2; 8 bases are a match to TRBD2. This CDR3 is 16 amino acids long. Looked up from germline, CDR1 is MGHRA and CDR2 is YSYEKL. With V trimmed by 2 bases and J by 5 bases, 7 bases remained unmatched. DNA of the CDR3: TGCGCCAGCAGCCAAAGCGGGGGCCCTGGGACCGGGGAGCTGTTTTTT. Amino acids: CASSQSGGPGTGELFF.

The gene calls are TRBV12-3 or TRBV12-4 and TRBJ2-2; the D is unclear. This CDR3 has 14 amino acids. The V end was cut by 4 bases, the J end by 6 bases, with 12 bases between. The CDR3 is CASSSPVRAGELFF. CDR3 nucleotides: TGTGCCAGCAGTTCTCCCGTCCGGGCCGGGGAGCTGTTTTTT.

The table lists this clonotype with a count of one. The chain couples TRBV5-1 to TRBJ2-2; D assignment may be TRBD1 or TRBD2 (5 bases each). The germline CDR1 and CDR2 sequences are SGHRS and YFSETQ. V was cut by 4 bases and J by 5 bases, with 15 bases left in between. This CDR3 region has 15 residues. CDR3 in amino acids: CASSARGVGTGELFF. The CDR3 coding sequence is TGCGCCAGCAGCGCGCGAGGGGTTGGGACCGGGGAGCTGTTTTTT.

This clonotype was counted only a few times. This chain connects TRBV7-8 to TRBJ2-3; D remains ambiguous. Germline V gene sequence: CDR1 SGHVS, CDR2 FQNEAQ. The CDR3 is made up of 13 amino acids. The V and J ends lost 5 bases and 8 bases respectively, with 14 bases between them. The CDR3 DNA is TGTGCCAGCAGCGAGAATCTAGTGGTTACGCAGTATTTT. Amino acids: CASSENLVVTQYF. The variable domain in full, with the rest retrieved from reference TRBV7-8 and TRBJ2-3, is GAGVSQSPRYKVAKRGQDVALRCDPISGHVSLFWYQQALGQGPEFLTYFQNEAQLDKSGLPSDRFFAERPEGSVSTLKIQRTQQEDSAVYLCASSENLVVTQYFGPGTRLTVL.

The gene calls are TRBV7-6 and TRBJ2-7; 12 nucleotides line up with TRBD1. V dropped 5 bases and J dropped 5; count of bases not matched to a gene: 7. CDR1 is SGHVS, CDR2 FNYEAQ, per germline. CDR3 length: 15 amino acids. CDR3 region: CASSQTGTGGHEQYF. In nucleotides, the CDR3 is TGTGCCAGCAGCCAAACCGGGACAGGGGGCCACGAGCAGTACTTC.

The chain is built from TRBV6-5 and TRBJ1-2, with 9 nucleotides matching TRBD1. V was clipped by 5 bases and J by 6 bases; unmatched bases: 7. Germline V CDR1 and CDR2: MNHEY, SVGAGI. The CDR3 spans 14 residues. DNA for the CDR3: TGTGCCAGCAGTCGACAGGGGGGTTCAGATGGCTACACCTTC. Translated, it gives CASSRQGGSDGYTF.

The chain couples TRBV7-8 to TRBJ2-7; D may match TRBD1 or TRBD2 (6 bases each). The CDR3 length is 16 residues. Trimming stripped 5 bases from V and 3 bases from J, with 20 bases between. CDR1 SGHVS and CDR2 FQNEAQ come from the germline V gene. CDR3 loop: CASSPREGGADYEQYF. The CDR3 DNA sequence: TGTGCCAGCAGCCCCCGCGAGGGGGGCGCCGACTACGAGCAGTACTTC.

This rearrangement joins TRBV6-2 or TRBV6-3 to TRBJ2-3; D is unclear. V lost 2 bases and J lost 2, with 8 bases in between. CDR1 MNHEY and CDR2 SVGEGT come from the germline V gene. This CDR3 has 14 residues. CDR3 nucleotides: TGTGCCAGCAGTTACGACGGACCCACAGATACGCAGTATTTT. Protein sequence: CASSYDGPTDTQYF.

This clonotype was observed a few times. V is TRBV6-1 and J is TRBJ2-3; perhaps TRBD2 as D (6 bases). CDR1 is MNHNS and CDR2 is SASEGT in the germline V gene. Trimming removed 0 bases from V and 2 bases from J, with 12 bases in between. There are 16 residues in the CDR3. The CDR3 reads CASSEAPAGPTDTQYF. In DNA, the CDR3 is TGTGCCAGCAGTGAAGCGCCCGCGGGGCCCACAGATACGCAGTATTTT.

This clonotype has more than one count but fewer than ten. The gene calls are TRBV12-3 or TRBV12-4 and TRBJ2-1; TRBD2 agrees at 9 bases. The CDR3 has 15 residues. After removal of 8 bases from V and 4 bases from J, the junction contained 9 bases not matched to a gene. This CDR3 reads CASLRVAGDYNEQFF. CDR3 DNA sequence: TGTGCCAGCCTCAGGGTAGCGGGGGATTACAATGAGCAGTTCTTC.

This sequence joins TRBV7-2 and TRBJ1-2; D gene uncertain. V was trimmed by 2 bases and J by 4 bases, leaving 8 bases between them. Germline V gene data show CDR1 as SGHTA and CDR2 as FQGNSA. The CDR3 is made up of 13 amino acids. This chain's CDR3 is CASSLNLGYGYTF. The CDR3 bases are TGTGCCAGCAGCTTAAATCTAGGCTATGGCTACACCTTC. The full variable domain, in which reference TRBV7-2 and TRBJ1-2 provide the parts outside the CDR3, is GAGVSQSPSNKVTEKGKDVELRCDPISGHTALYWYRQSLGQGLEFLIYFQGNSAPDKSGLPSDRFSAERTGGSVSTLTIQRTQQEDSAVYLCASSLNLGYGYTFGSGTRLTVV.

V is TRBV5-1 and J is TRBJ2-1; 12 bases are a match to TRBD2. In germline, CDR1 is SGHRS, CDR2 YFSETQ. The CDR3 runs 16 residues. V trimming: 3 bases; J trimming: 4 bases; junction bases outside the gene matches: 5. The CDR3 region is CASSWGTSGLYNEQFF. CDR3 nucleotides: TGCGCCAGCAGCTGGGGGACTAGCGGGCTGTACAATGAGCAGTTCTTC.

This chain uses TRBV7-6 with TRBJ2-1; 14 positions agree with TRBD2. This CDR3 is 13 amino acids long. Germline CDR1 reads SGHVS; CDR2 reads FNYEAQ. After removal of 5 bases from V and 13 bases from J, the junction contained 4 bases not matched to a gene. CDR3 DNA sequence: TGTGCCAGCAGCCACGGGACTAGCGGGAGCCAGTTCTTC. Protein: CASSHGTSGSQFF.

This chain links TRBV20-1 with TRBJ1-6; possibly TRBD1 for D (5 bases). There are 15 residues in the CDR3. Trimming removed 3 bases at V and 10 bases at J, with 19 bases between. Germline lookup yields CDR1 DFQATT and CDR2 SNEGSKA (reference sequence). CDR3 in DNA: TGCAGTGCTAGTCTCTATGTGGATGGGGGATCACCCCTCCACTTT. This translates into CSASLYVDGGSPLHF.

The V gene is TRBV27, the J gene TRBJ2-1; 9 bases agree with TRBD1. Unmatched junction bases numbered 6, after V lost 3 bases and J lost 9 bases. CDR3 length: 14 amino acids. Germline V gives CDR1 MNHEY, CDR2 SMNVEV (reference sequence). The CDR3 loop is CASSFSGTGLEQFF. CDR3 nucleotide sequence: TGTGCCAGCAGTTTCTCCGGGACAGGGCTTGAGCAGTTCTTC.

The chain joins TRBV12-3 or TRBV12-4 to TRBJ1-2; tentatively, D is TRBD1 (5 bases). V lost 5 bases and J 8 bases, leaving 12 bases between the germline ends. This CDR3 comprises 12 residues. CDR3 protein: CASSPRGFGYTF. In DNA, the CDR3 is TGTGCCAGCAGTCCCCGGGGGTTCGGCTACACCTTC.

In its sample, this clonotype was seen a few times. V and J are TRBV5-6 and TRBJ2-1; the match to TRBD2 covers 9 bases. The V gene's germline CDR1 is SGHDT and CDR2 YYEEEE. J gave up 6 bases and V 4 bases, and 11 bases lay outside the gene matches. The CDR3 contains 16 residues. The CDR3 nucleotides read TGTGCCAGCAGCCCCCTGGCGGGGGGGCGCTTCAATGAGCAGTTCTTC. This encodes CASSPLAGGRFNEQFF.

This sequence joins TRBV7-6 and TRBJ2-5; no reliable D call. V was clipped by 5 bases and J by 0 bases, with 10 bases between them. Germline assignment: CDR1 SGHVS and CDR2 FNYEAQ. This CDR3 spans 14 amino acids. The CDR3 is CASSQDMYQETQYF. The CDR3 region has the DNA TGTGCCAGCAGCCAAGACATGTACCAAGAGACCCAGTACTTC.

The table lists this clonotype with a few counts. V and J are TRBV7-9 and TRBJ1-2; D gene ambiguous. The V gene's germline CDR1 is SEHNR and CDR2 FQNEAQ (reference sequence). Trimming cost V 3 bases and J 4 bases, with 12 bases left between them. CDR3 length equals 14 residues. CDR3 nucleotides: TGTGCCAGCAGCTTTGTGACGGCCGGCTATGGCTACACCTTC. Its translation is CASSFVTAGYGYTF.

This clonotype was observed a handful of times. V usage is TRBV6-1 and J usage is TRBJ2-3; D not certain. Germline V CDR1 and CDR2: MNHNS, SASEGT. This CDR3 region has 12 residues. Trimming took 6 bases from V and 1 from J, leaving 5 bases between them. The CDR3 sequence is CASRWGTDTQYF. CDR3 nucleotide sequence: TGTGCCAGCAGGTGGGGCACAGATACGCAGTATTTT.

This clonotype was counted only a few times. The rearrangement uses TRBV7-2 and TRBJ2-3, with 11 nucleotides matching TRBD1. The germline CDR1 and CDR2 sequences are SGHTA and FQGNSA. After removal of 3 bases from V and 0 bases from J, the junction contained 11 bases not matched to a gene. The CDR3 length is 19 residues. The CDR3 region is CASSLGTGGFESSTDTQYF. Written as DNA, the CDR3 is TGTGCCAGCAGCTTGGGGACAGGGGGATTCGAATCTAGCACAGATACGCAGTATTTT.

This clonotype was observed a few times. The rearrangement uses TRBV7-2 and TRBJ2-7, with TRBD1 matching 8 bases. The V gene end was trimmed by 0 bases and the J gene end by 5 bases; junction bases not matched to a gene: 12. From germline, CDR1 is SGHTA and CDR2 FQGNSA. The CDR3 length is 17 residues. The CDR3 loop is CASSLAPYIRGQHEQYF. Here the CDR3 DNA reads TGTGCCAGCAGCTTAGCTCCCTATATCAGGGGGCAGCACGAGCAGTACTTC.

There are a few counts of this clonotype. The V call is TRBV5-4, the J call TRBJ2-7; 11 nucleotides match TRBD2. Trimming at V came to 2 bases and at J to 2 bases, leaving 12 bases not matched to a gene. Germline-derived CDR1 and CDR2 are SGHNT and YYREEE (reference sequence). CDR3 length: 18 amino acids. Here the CDR3 reads CASSFGVAGGNSPYEQYF. The CDR3 DNA is TGTGCCAGCAGCTTTGGGGTAGCGGGGGGGAATAGTCCCTACGAGCAGTACTTC.

This clonotype has at least ten counts. CDR3 coding DNA: TGTGCCAGCAGCCGCGCTGGGGGTGGAGTGGAGACCCAGTACTTC. Its protein product is CASSRAGGGVETQYF. The V call is TRBV7-2, the J call TRBJ2-5; D may correspond to TRBD1 or TRBD2 (5 bases each). Germline CDR1 is SGHTA and CDR2 is FQGNSA. The CDR3 sequence is 15 residues long. The V gene lost 5 bases and the J gene lost 5 bases, with 18 bases spanning the gap.

The chain employs TRBV12-3 or TRBV12-4 and TRBJ1-6; 9 positions agree with TRBD1. Trimming took 4 bases from V and 7 from J; bases not matched to a gene: 5. This CDR3 has 15 residues. CDR3 in DNA: TGTGCCAGCAGTTGGGGTGACAGGGGGAATTCACCCCTCCACTTT. It translates to CASSWGDRGNSPLHF.

The V gene is TRBV6-1, the J gene TRBJ1-5, with 7 bases lining up with TRBD1. In germline, CDR1 is MNHNS, CDR2 SASEGT. V trimming: 4 bases; J trimming: 5 bases; junction bases outside the gene matches: 8. The CDR3 has 15 residues. The CDR3 DNA follows: TGTGCCAGCAGTGGACAGGGCGGATTAGATCAGCCCCAGCATTTT. Translation gives CASSGQGGLDQPQHF.

This chain connects TRBV19 to TRBJ1-2; 7 bases fit TRBD1. V lost 8 bases and J lost 6; bases outside the gene matches: 6. CDR1 and CDR2 (germline): LNHDA, SQIVND (reference sequence). The length of the CDR3 is 12 residues. Here the CDR3 DNA reads TGTGCCAGTGAGGCAGGGGGAGATGGCTACACCTTC. It encodes CASEAGGDGYTF. The full variable domain, in which reference TRBV19 and TRBJ1-2 provide the parts outside the CDR3, is DGGITQSPKYLFRKEGQNVTLSCEQNLNHDAMYWYRQDPGQGLRLIYYSQIVNDFQKGDIAEGYSVSREKKESFPLTVTSAQKNPTAFYLCASEAGGDGYTFGSGTRLTVV.

The sample holds a few counts of this clonotype. V is TRBV7-2 and J is TRBJ1-3; no clear D gene. The CDR3 runs to 16 residues. The V end was cut by 6 bases, the J end by 3 bases, with 18 bases between. Germline CDR1 reads SGHTA; CDR2 reads FQGNSA. The CDR3 is CASSFILSSIGNTIYF. The CDR3 DNA is TGTGCCAGCAGTTTCATCTTATCCTCAATTGGAAACACCATATATTTT.

The chain has TRBV2 and TRBJ2-5, with TRBD1 matching over 7 bases. Germline loops: CDR1 SNHLY, CDR2 FYNNEI. The CDR3 has 13 residues. The J segment lost 5 bases and the V segment lost 6 bases, leaving 6 bases of the junction unmatched. The CDR3 sequence: CASRGDSPETQYF. CDR3 bases: TGTGCCAGCAGGGGGGACAGCCCCGAGACCCAGTACTTC.